This T cell receptor beta chain was identified in a study of blood T cell repertoires in COVID-19. Profiled with immunoSEQ multiplex PCR; TCRdb holds only in-frame clones, not every one. The sample consists of about 230,000 clones, about nine tenths of them appearing once. The sequence was obtained from an older woman with acute or convalescent COVID-19. Input material: peripheral blood.

CDR3 in amino acids: CASSLEGDNNSPLHF. In DNA form, the CDR3 reads TGCGCCAGCAGCTTGGAAGGGGACAATAATTCACCCCTCCACTTT. The rearrangement joins TRBV5-1 to TRBJ1-6, with D possibly being TRBD1 (6 bases). The CDR3 consists of 15 residues. Trimming pared 0 bases from V and 5 bases from J, leaving 9 bases between. Germline values: CDR1 SGHRS, CDR2 YFSETQ.